Following are 8 T cell receptor beta chains from one sample sequenced in a study of blood T cells in healthy people across ages. A J-beta primer mix and a sample-barcoded 5' primer were used in a second PCR of about 7 to 12 cycles. In TCRdb, the 5' RACE reads were re-called with MiXCR into one record per CDR3 protein. The sample has 450,000 to 700,000 distinct CDR3 sequences, 25% to 30% seen once. The sample comprised blood. The receptors here all came from a woman between 65 and 79 years old in good health.

The rearrangement uses TRBV7-2 and TRBJ2-7; 8 bases agree with TRBD1. The CDR3 contains 16 residues. V shed 5 bases, J shed 6 bases, and the junction held 15 bases outside the gene matches. Looked up from germline, CDR1 is SGHTA and CDR2 is FQGNSA. CDR3 DNA: TGTGCCAGCAGCCGAGACCCCGGGACAGGCGTGGCCGAGCAGTACTTC. Protein product: CASSRDPGTGVAEQYF.

The V gene is TRBV27, the J gene TRBJ2-3; possibly TRBD1 for D (6 bases). V was trimmed by 4 bases and J by 3 bases, leaving 17 bases between them. CDR1 is MNHEY, CDR2 SMNVEV, per germline (reference sequence). The CDR3 is made up of 16 amino acids. The CDR3 DNA follows: TGTGCCAGCAGTTCCGGCCGGGACATAAGTACAGATACGCAGTATTTT. It encodes CASSSGRDISTDTQYF.

J is TRBJ2-3 and V is TRBV20-1; the D call may be TRBD1 or TRBD2 (6 bases each). The CDR3 contains 15 residues. Germline CDR1 is DFQATT and CDR2 is SNEGSKA (reference sequence). Trimming shortened V by 4 bases and J by 4 bases, and 18 bases separated the two germline ends. CDR3 sequence reads: CSATPGRGHPDTQYF. The CDR3 DNA sequence: TGCAGTGCTACACCGGGACGGGGGCACCCAGATACGCAGTATTTT.

The chain uses TRBV3-1 and TRBJ1-1; D might be TRBD1 (5 bases). Trimming pared 2 bases from V and 0 bases from J, leaving 10 bases between. Germline V gene data show CDR1 as LGHDT and CDR2 as YNNKEL (reference sequence). This CDR3 region has 15 residues. CDR3 sequence (DNA): TGTGCCAGCAGCCAACGGGGCCTAATGAACACTGAAGCTTTCTTT. Its translation: CASSQRGLMNTEAFF.

The sample holds a few counts of this clonotype. V is TRBV25-1 and J is TRBJ1-3; 8 bases align to TRBD1. CDR1 and CDR2 (germline): MGHDK, SYGVNS. The V segment lost 4 bases and the J segment 4 bases; nucleotides outside the gene matches: 6. This CDR3 has 15 residues. DNA of the CDR3: TGTGCCAGCAGTGCTCAGGGGGCGCGGGGAAACACCATATATTTT. As protein: CASSAQGARGNTIYF.

J is TRBJ2-7 and V is TRBV5-1; unclear D gene. The CDR3 totals 14 residues. Germline V lookup: CDR1 SGHRS, CDR2 YFSETQ. V lost 0 bases, J lost 2 bases, and 9 bases lay in between. CDR3 nucleotides: TGCGCCAGCAGCTTGGATGACCCTACCTACGAGCAGTACTTC. This sequence encodes CASSLDDPTYEQYF.

The chain combines TRBV4-2 with TRBJ2-3, with 13 bases lining up with TRBD2. J was trimmed by 4 bases and V by 8 bases; bases with no gene match: 12. The length of the CDR3 is 17 residues. Germline lookup yields CDR1 LGHNA and CDR2 YNFKEQ. The CDR3 is CASRRTGTSGDADTQYF. CDR3 sequence (DNA): TGTGCCAGCCGGCGCACCGGGACTAGCGGGGACGCAGATACGCAGTATTTT.

As DNA, the CDR3 is TGCAGTGCTACCCGAGTAGCGGGGGGGTCCACAGATACGCAGTATTTT. Its translation is CSATRVAGGSTDTQYF. The rearrangement joins TRBV20-1 to TRBJ2-3; the match to TRBD2 covers 11 bases. This CDR3 region has 16 residues. CDR1 is DFQATT, CDR2 SNEGSKA, per germline (reference sequence). Trimming took 4 bases from V and 2 from J; bases not matched to a gene: 8.